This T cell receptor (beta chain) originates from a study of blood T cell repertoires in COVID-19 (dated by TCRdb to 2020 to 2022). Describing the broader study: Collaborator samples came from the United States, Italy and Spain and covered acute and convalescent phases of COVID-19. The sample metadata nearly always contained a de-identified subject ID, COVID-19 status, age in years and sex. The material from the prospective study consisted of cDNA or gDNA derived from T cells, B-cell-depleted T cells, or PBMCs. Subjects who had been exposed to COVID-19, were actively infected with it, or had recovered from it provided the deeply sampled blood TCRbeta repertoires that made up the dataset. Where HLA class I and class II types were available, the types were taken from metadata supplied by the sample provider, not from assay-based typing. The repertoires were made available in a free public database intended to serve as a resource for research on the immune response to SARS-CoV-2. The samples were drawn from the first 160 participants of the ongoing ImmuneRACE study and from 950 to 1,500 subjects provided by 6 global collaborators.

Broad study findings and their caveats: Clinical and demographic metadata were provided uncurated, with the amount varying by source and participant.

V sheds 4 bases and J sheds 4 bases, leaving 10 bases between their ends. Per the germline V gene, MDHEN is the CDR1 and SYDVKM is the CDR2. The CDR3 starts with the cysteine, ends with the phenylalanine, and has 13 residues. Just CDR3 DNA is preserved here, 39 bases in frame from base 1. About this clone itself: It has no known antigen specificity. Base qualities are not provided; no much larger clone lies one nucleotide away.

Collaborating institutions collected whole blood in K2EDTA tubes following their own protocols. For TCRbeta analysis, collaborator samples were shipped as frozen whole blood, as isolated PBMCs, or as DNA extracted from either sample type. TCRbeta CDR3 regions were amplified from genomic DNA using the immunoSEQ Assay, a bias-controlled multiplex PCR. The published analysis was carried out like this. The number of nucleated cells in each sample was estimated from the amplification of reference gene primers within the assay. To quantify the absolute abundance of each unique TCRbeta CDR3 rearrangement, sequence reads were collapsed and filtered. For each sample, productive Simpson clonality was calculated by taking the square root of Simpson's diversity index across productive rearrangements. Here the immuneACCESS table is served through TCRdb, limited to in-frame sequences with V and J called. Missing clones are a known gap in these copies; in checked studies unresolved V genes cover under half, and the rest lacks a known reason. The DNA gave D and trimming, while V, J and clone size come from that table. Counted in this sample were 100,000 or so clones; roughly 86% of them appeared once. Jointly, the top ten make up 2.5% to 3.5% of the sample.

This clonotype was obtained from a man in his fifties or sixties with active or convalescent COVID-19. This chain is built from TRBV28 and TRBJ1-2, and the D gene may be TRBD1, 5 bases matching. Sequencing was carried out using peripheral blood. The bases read TGTGCCAGCAGTTCCAGGGACTCCTATGGCTACACCTTC. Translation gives CASSSRDSYGYTF.